This T cell receptor beta chain was captured in a study of blood T cells in healthy people across ages. Findings and limits, study-wide: Strong correlation was found linking TCR beta diversity to naive T cell percentage.

A second PCR of about 6 to 11 cycles used a sample-barcoded 5' primer and a J-beta primer mix. TCRdb used MiXCR to reprocess the 5' RACE reads, holding one entry per CDR3 protein. The table records 750,000 or so distinct CDR3 sequences, 20% to 30% of them present only once. In this sample, this clonotype turned up a few times. Its target is not known. Separately, the same data were catalogued under a study of T cells of mothers and their children. This second report adds: A few healthy Caucasian mothers, along with their six children, served as the donors.

The sequenced sample consisted of blood. This TCR derives from a boy between 10 and 17 years old in good health.

This chain's CDR3 is CASSESGAVTDTQYF. In nucleotides, the CDR3 is TGTGCCAGCAGTGAAAGCGGGGCGGTAACAGATACGCAGTATTTT. This rearrangement joins TRBV2 to TRBJ2-3; 7 bases map to TRBD2. CDR3 length: 15 amino acids. The germline V gene has CDR1 SNHLY and CDR2 FYNNEI. Trimming removed 2 bases from V and 3 bases from J; junction bases left unmatched: 5.